The 11 T cell receptor beta chains below come from one sample, sequenced in a study of blood T cell repertoires in COVID-19. The table came from immunoSEQ multiplex PCR; TCRdb's copy has only in-frame clones and leaves some out. The data show about 270,000 clones, 90% seen once. The source material was PBMCs or T cells enriched from blood (not recorded which). These receptors originate from a woman in her 30s with acute COVID-19.

The CDR3 sequence: CASSDNAGLAGYYNEQFF. CDR3 nucleotides: TGTGCCAGCAGCGACAACGCGGGACTAGCGGGATACTACAATGAGCAGTTCTTC. The chain employs TRBV9 and TRBJ2-1, with 13 bases fitting TRBD2. Germline V gene lookup returns CDR1 SGDLS and CDR2 YYNGEE. The V gene end was trimmed by 3 bases and the J gene end by 3 bases; junction bases not matched to a gene: 9. CDR3 size: 18 residues.

This clone was seen only a few times. The gene calls are TRBV28 and TRBJ2-6, with 8 bases matching TRBD1. The junction had 10 bases not matched to a gene; V was cut back by 6 bases and J by 3 bases. The CDR3 is 17 residues long. Germline CDR1 and CDR2: MDHEN and SYDVKM. The CDR3 is CASSPQDREIGANVLTF. The CDR3 coding sequence is TGTGCCAGCAGCCCCCAGGACAGGGAAATTGGGGCCAACGTCCTGACTTTC.

The V call is TRBV4-1, the J call TRBJ2-5; D possibly corresponds to TRBD2 (5 bases). V lost 0 bases and J 1 base, leaving 12 bases between the germline ends. Per germline, CDR1 MGHRA and CDR2 YSYEKL. The CDR3 is 16 residues long. The CDR3 protein is CASSQDLDGLQETQYF. The CDR3 nucleotides are TGCGCCAGCAGCCAAGATTTGGACGGACTCCAAGAGACCCAGTACTTC.

V is TRBV19 and J is TRBJ2-7; maybe TRBD1 (5 bases). The germline gives CDR1 LNHDA, CDR2 SQIVND (reference sequence). Trimming left V 6 bases short and J 7 bases short, with 19 bases between. CDR3 length equals 14 residues. The CDR3 DNA reads TGTGCCAGTAGCCTAACCATCACAGGATGGGAGCAGTACTTC. This codes for CASSLTITGWEQYF.

This sequence joins TRBV15 and TRBJ2-1; weak D call: TRBD2 (5 bases). Germline lookup yields CDR1 LNHNV and CDR2 YYDKDF (reference sequence). The CDR3 has 12 amino acids. The V end lost 2 bases, the J end lost 8 bases, and 7 bases lay between the germline ends. The CDR3 reads CATSRTGYEQFF. In DNA, the CDR3 is TGTGCCACCAGCAGAACGGGGTATGAGCAGTTCTTC.

The chain uses TRBV7-9 and TRBJ2-3, with TRBD2 matching over 12 bases. The junction had 5 bases not matched to a gene; V was cut back by 0 bases and J by 1 base. The CDR3 sequence is 18 residues long. Germline V gives CDR1 SEHNR, CDR2 FQNEAQ (reference sequence). CDR3 nucleotides: TGTGCCAGCAGCTTAGCGTGGACTAGCGGGAAGGGCACAGATACGCAGTATTTT. Translated: CASSLAWTSGKGTDTQYF.

The chain joins TRBV18 to TRBJ2-3; TRBD1 matches 12 bases. The CDR3 contains 15 residues. Germline V lookup: CDR1 KGHSH, CDR2 LQKENI. After removal of 3 bases from V and 5 bases from J, the junction contained 3 bases not matched to a gene. The CDR3 sequence: CASSPGQGAKDTQYF. The CDR3, as DNA: TGTGCCAGCTCACCGGGACAGGGGGCGAAAGATACGCAGTATTTT.

The chain couples TRBV27 to TRBJ1-2; D remains unclear. This CDR3 is built from 14 residues. The germline V and J ends were trimmed by 0 bases and 0 bases, with 5 bases remaining between them. Germline assignment: CDR1 MNHEY and CDR2 SMNVEV (reference sequence). The CDR3 DNA reads TGTGCCAGCAGTTTATCGAGGCCTAACTATGGCTACACCTTC. Encoded protein: CASSLSRPNYGYTF.

The chain joins TRBV27 to TRBJ2-7; 10 bases match TRBD1. This CDR3 region has 14 residues. Germline V CDR1 and CDR2: MNHEY, SMNVEV (reference sequence). Trimming cost V 5 bases and J 2 bases; bases outside gene matches: 3. CDR3 protein: CASSAGTGAYEQYF. DNA of the CDR3: TGTGCCAGCAGTGCCGGGACAGGGGCCTACGAGCAGTACTTC.

This clone was found once. The V gene is TRBV20-1, the J gene TRBJ2-3; 7 positions agree with TRBD2. Trimming at V came to 3 bases and at J to 2 bases, leaving 5 bases not matched to a gene. Germline values: CDR1 DFQATT, CDR2 SNEGSKA (reference sequence). The CDR3 is 14 amino acids. CDR3: CSASWAGVTDTQYF. The CDR3 DNA reads as TGCAGTGCTAGTTGGGCGGGAGTCACAGATACGCAGTATTTT.

The V call is TRBV19, the J call TRBJ1-1; TRBD1 might be the D (6 bases). V shed 9 bases and J shed 0 bases, with 17 bases lying between them. The CDR3 is made up of 15 amino acids. CDR1 and CDR2 from the germline V gene are LNHDA and SQIVND (reference sequence). This CDR3 is CASRTRTVLNTEAFF. In DNA, the CDR3 is TGTGCCAGCCGAACCCGGACAGTTTTGAACACTGAAGCTTTCTTT.